This T cell receptor beta chain was obtained from a study of T cells in localized non-small cell lung cancer. CDR1 is SGHRS and CDR2 is YFSETQ in the germline V gene. This CDR3 comprises 16 residues. The V segment lost 1 base and the J segment 2 bases; nucleotides outside the gene matches: 6. About this clone itself: Its antigen is as yet unknown.

Overall study findings and caveats: A median of approximately 60 of the top 100 tumor clones appeared in adjacent lung, which was paired and uninvolved. Clonality peaked in uninvolved adjacent lung rather than tumor. Overall survival was longer when the density of T cells in the blood was higher.

Assay: immunoSEQ multiplex PCR; the TCRdb copy retains only in-frame clones and omits some. The data show 23,000 or so clones, about 90% seen once. V gene TRBV5-1 combines with J gene TRBJ2-7; 10 bases line up with TRBD2. The source is a male donor aged 60 or over with stage I squamous cell lung carcinoma. The starting material was peripheral blood, obtained before any cancer treatment. In DNA, the CDR3 is TGCGCCAGCAGCTTGTTTAGCGGGGGGCTTCCCTACGAGCAGTACTTC. Protein product: CASSLFSGGLPYEQYF.